These 5 T cell receptor beta chains were sequenced from one sample in a study of cytomegalovirus exposure and HLA in healthy donors. PCR was performed using 60 Vbeta and 13 Jbeta primers. Generated by immunoSEQ multiplex PCR, the TCRdb table keeps only in-frame clones and is missing some. This repertoire shows 90,000 to 150,000 clones, 81% found once; its top ten account for about 2%. The sample taken for sequencing was PBMCs. These receptors were taken from a woman aged 40-49 years in good health and CMV-seronegative.

The V and J genes are TRBV5-6 and TRBJ2-1, with 15 bases aligning to TRBD2. Germline trimming cut 4 bases from V and 7 bases from J; bases unmatched to any gene: 3. This CDR3 contains 15 residues. Germline V gene sequence: CDR1 SGHDT, CDR2 YYEEEE. This CDR3 is CASSEGTSGRNEQFF. CDR3 in DNA: TGTGCCAGCAGCGAGGGGACTAGCGGGAGGAATGAGCAGTTCTTC.

DNA of the CDR3: TGTGCCAGCAGCTTAACGGCGGGGGCGGGCACAGATACGCAGTATTTT. Translating gives CASSLTAGAGTDTQYF. The rearrangement uses TRBV7-3 and TRBJ2-3, with D perhaps matching TRBD2 (7 bases). From germline, CDR1 is SGHTA and CDR2 FQGTGA. Trimming shortened V by 0 bases and J by 1 base, and 11 bases separated the two germline ends. The CDR3 has 16 amino acids.

This clone was detected only a few times. The chain uses TRBV6-5 and TRBJ2-1, with a possible D match to TRBD1 (5 bases). Trimming removed 5 bases from V and 9 bases from J, with 17 bases in between. The CDR3 consists of 14 residues. Germline V gives CDR1 MNHEY, CDR2 SVGAGI. The DNA of the CDR3 is TGTGCCAGCAGTCTGGGTGGGGCTATAAGTGAGCAGTTCTTC. It encodes CASSLGGAISEQFF.

This chain uses TRBV5-6 with TRBJ1-1; D perhaps matches TRBD1 (6 bases). Germline V gives CDR1 SGHDT, CDR2 YYEEEE. Trimming took off 3 bases at V and 4 bases at J, with 25 bases between the two ends. The CDR3 runs 18 residues. The CDR3 sequence is CASSSGYGGRGLGTEAFF. The CDR3 nucleotides read TGTGCCAGCAGCTCCGGATACGGTGGCAGGGGTTTGGGCACTGAAGCTTTCTTT.

This chain links TRBV27 with TRBJ2-1; a weak D match, TRBD1 (5 bases). Trimming shortened V by 8 bases and J by 3 bases, and 8 bases separated the two germline ends. In germline, CDR1 is MNHEY, CDR2 SMNVEV (reference sequence). The CDR3 has 12 amino acids. The CDR3 nucleotides read TGTGCCAGCTCTACAGGCTACAATGAGCAGTTCTTC. This encodes CASSTGYNEQFF.